The present T cell receptor (beta chain) was sequenced within a study of blood T cell repertoires in COVID-19. Generated by immunoSEQ multiplex PCR, the TCRdb table keeps only in-frame clones and is missing some. The table records a few hundred thousand clones, roughly 84% of them present only once. The source is a man in his fifties or sixties who had recovered from COVID-19. The sequenced sample consisted of peripheral blood.

In nucleotides, the CDR3 is TGCGCCAGCAGCACAGGACTAGCGAGCCAAGAGACCCAGTACTTC. Protein sequence: CASSTGLASQETQYF. V usage is TRBV5-1 and J usage is TRBJ2-5; TRBD2 agrees at 9 bases. Losses at the gene ends were 4 bases for V and 1 base for J; bases not matched to a gene: 5. The CDR3 has 15 residues. Germline V lookup: CDR1 SGHRS, CDR2 YFSETQ.